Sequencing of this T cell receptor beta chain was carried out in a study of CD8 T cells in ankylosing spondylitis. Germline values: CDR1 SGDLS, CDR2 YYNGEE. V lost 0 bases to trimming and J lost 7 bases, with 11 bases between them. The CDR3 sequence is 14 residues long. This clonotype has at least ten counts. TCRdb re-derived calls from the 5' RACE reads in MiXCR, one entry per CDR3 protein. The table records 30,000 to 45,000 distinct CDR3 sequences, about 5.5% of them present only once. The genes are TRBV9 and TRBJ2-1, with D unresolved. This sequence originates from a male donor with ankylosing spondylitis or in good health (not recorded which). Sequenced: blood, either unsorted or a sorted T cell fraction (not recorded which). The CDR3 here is CASSVASGYNEQFF. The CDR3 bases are TGTGCCAGCAGCGTAGCTTCCGGTTATAATGAGCAGTTCTTC.